Each of the 13 T cell receptor beta chains below was sequenced from the same sample in a study of blood T cell repertoires in COVID-19. The protocol was immunoSEQ multiplex PCR, while the TCRdb copy is restricted to in-frame clones and leaves out a portion. The data show over 300,000 clones, 85% seen once. Sample: peripheral blood. The origin of the receptors is a human donor in a cohort sampled during active COVID-19.

V and J are TRBV6-5 and TRBJ2-3; weak D call: TRBD2 (6 bases). V was shortened by 5 bases and J by 6 bases, with 12 bases between the two germline ends. The CDR3 has 13 amino acids. The germline V gene encodes CDR1 MNHEY and CDR2 SVGAGI. DNA for the CDR3: TGTGCCAGCAGTCGGAGACGGGGGGATACGCAGTATTTT. As protein: CASSRRRGDTQYF.

The chain carries TRBV5-1 and TRBJ2-1; possibly TRBD2 for D (5 bases). The CDR3 spans 15 residues. V was clipped by 2 bases and J by 4 bases, with 13 bases between them. CDR1 is SGHRS, CDR2 YFSETQ, per germline. Here the CDR3 reads CASSFSAALYNEQFF. CDR3 DNA sequence: TGCGCCAGCAGCTTTAGCGCCGCCTTATACAATGAGCAGTTCTTC.

A single count supports this clone. The J gene is TRBJ1-1, the V gene TRBV6-5; D uncertain. The CDR3 has 12 residues. Germline V gene lookup returns CDR1 MNHEY and CDR2 SVGAGI. Trimming shortened V by 8 bases and J by 8 bases, and 15 bases separated the two germline ends. The CDR3 is CASEGLNLEAFF. Here the CDR3 DNA reads TGTGCCAGCGAGGGCCTAAATCTGGAAGCTTTCTTT.

Only a few counts were recorded for this clone. This rearrangement joins TRBV27 to TRBJ1-1, with 8 nucleotides matching TRBD1. Germline V gene lookup returns CDR1 MNHEY and CDR2 SMNVEV (reference sequence). V shed 5 bases and J 12 bases; nucleotides not matched to a gene: 14. This CDR3 spans 14 amino acids. In DNA form, the CDR3 reads TGTGCCAGCAGTATCAGGATGGACAGGGAGTTGACTTTCTTT. Amino acid sequence: CASSIRMDRELTFF.

The chain links TRBV15 to TRBJ2-3; 8 bases align to TRBD2. The trim removed 0 bases at V and 2 bases at J, leaving 4 bases unmatched. This CDR3 region has 16 residues. Per germline, CDR1 LNHNV and CDR2 YYDKDF (reference sequence). CDR3 protein: CATSRDLRGATDTQYF. The DNA of the CDR3 is TGTGCCACCAGCAGAGATCTGCGGGGGGCCACAGATACGCAGTATTTT.

The chain combines TRBV25-1 with TRBJ2-1; tentative D call: TRBD2 (5 bases). The V end lost 5 bases, the J end lost 1 base, and 9 bases lay between the germline ends. The CDR3 has 14 residues. The germline V gene has CDR1 MGHDK and CDR2 SYGVNS. CDR3 region: CASSTRTSYNEQFF. The CDR3 bases are TGTGCCAGCAGTACCCGGACTTCCTACAATGAGCAGTTCTTC.

The V gene is TRBV29-1, the J gene TRBJ1-2; 7 nucleotides line up with TRBD1. Germline values: CDR1 SQVTM, CDR2 ANQGSEA. J was trimmed by 8 bases and V by 3 bases; bases with no gene match: 6. The CDR3 has 12 amino acids. The CDR3 is CSVDRQGGGYTF. DNA of the CDR3: TGCAGCGTTGATCGACAGGGTGGAGGCTACACCTTC.

The chain recombines TRBV19 with TRBJ1-1; D is ambiguous. CDR1 is LNHDA and CDR2 is SQIVND in the germline V gene (reference sequence). V was trimmed by 4 bases and J by 0 bases, leaving 9 bases between them. This CDR3 comprises 14 residues. Here the CDR3 DNA reads TGTGCCAGTAGTACCTATACAGTGAACACTGAAGCTTTCTTT. Its protein product is CASSTYTVNTEAFF.

V and J are TRBV5-1 and TRBJ1-2, with TRBD1 identical over 10 bases. V dropped 0 bases and J dropped 6; count of bases not matched to a gene: 8. The CDR3 has 16 residues. Germline CDR1 is SGHRS and CDR2 is YFSETQ. CDR3 coding DNA: TGCGCCAGCAGCTTGGAAGGCCGGACAGGGGGTAATGGCTACACCTTC. Protein product: CASSLEGRTGGNGYTF.

This rearrangement joins TRBV18 to TRBJ1-5, with TRBD1 matching over 10 bases. CDR1 and CDR2 from the germline V gene are KGHSH and LQKENI. This CDR3 comprises 15 residues. Losses at the gene ends were 3 bases for V and 8 bases for J; bases not matched to a gene: 7. The CDR3 region has the DNA TGTGCCAGCTCACCCCGGAGGACAGGGGGAGAGCCCCAGCATTTT. Amino acids: CASSPRRTGGEPQHF.

This chain connects TRBV6-5 to TRBJ1-2; a weak D match, TRBD1 (6 bases). The length of the CDR3 is 14 residues. V gave up 0 bases and J gave up 3 bases, with 8 bases separating them. Germline CDR1 MNHEY, CDR2 SVGAGI. The CDR3 region has the DNA TGTGCCAGCAGTTACTCGGCAGGGGACTATGGCTACACCTTC. Protein sequence: CASSYSAGDYGYTF.

The CDR3 reads CASSLGSSGGATGELFF. The CDR3, as DNA: TGTGCCAGCAGCTTAGGATCTAGCGGGGGGGCCACCGGGGAGCTGTTTTTT. The genes are TRBV11-2 and TRBJ2-2; 12 nucleotides align to TRBD2. The CDR3 loop spans 17 amino acids. Germline loops: CDR1 SGHAT, CDR2 FQNNGV. The junction had 4 bases not matched to a gene; V was cut back by 1 base and J by 4 bases.

The J gene is TRBJ2-1, the V gene TRBV24-1; 11 nucleotides line up with TRBD2. This CDR3 comprises 17 residues. CDR1 KGHDR and CDR2 SFDVKD come from the germline V gene. Trimming at V came to 3 bases and at J to 8 bases, leaving 11 bases not matched to a gene. DNA for the CDR3: TGTGCCACCAGTGATAGATTAGCGGGGGGGCTTTACGATGAGCAGTTCTTC. Its translation is CATSDRLAGGLYDEQFF.